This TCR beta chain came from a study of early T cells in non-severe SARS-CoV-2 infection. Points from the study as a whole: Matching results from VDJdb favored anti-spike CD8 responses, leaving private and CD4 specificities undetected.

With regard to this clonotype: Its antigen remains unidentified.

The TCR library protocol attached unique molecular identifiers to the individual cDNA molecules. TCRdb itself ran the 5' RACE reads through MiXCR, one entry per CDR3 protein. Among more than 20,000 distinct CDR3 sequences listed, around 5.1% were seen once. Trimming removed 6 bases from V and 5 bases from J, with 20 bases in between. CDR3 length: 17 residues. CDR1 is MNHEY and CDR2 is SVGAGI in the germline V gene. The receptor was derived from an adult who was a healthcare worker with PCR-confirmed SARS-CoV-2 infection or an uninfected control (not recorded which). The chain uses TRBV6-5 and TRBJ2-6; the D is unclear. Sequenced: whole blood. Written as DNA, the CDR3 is TGTGCCAGCAGCCCCAGCCCTATACCAGGTCGGGCCAACGTCCTGACTTTC. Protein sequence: CASSPSPIPGRANVLTF.